These T cell receptor beta chains were read from a single sample in a study of cytomegalovirus exposure and HLA in healthy donors. Produced via immunoSEQ multiplex PCR; TCRdb's table is partial and in-frame only. The data hold approximately 120,000 clones, with roughly 76% observed a single time. The sequenced material came from PBMCs. The receptors shown here come from an older woman in good health and CMV-seropositive. Each CDR3 is given with its conserved first and last residue.

J	V	CDR3
TRBJ1-3	TRBV5-6	CASRIQSTGDFGNTIYF
TRBJ2-2	TRBV19	CASSRQGNTGELFF
TRBJ1-1	TRBV25-1	CASSRTGLNTEAFF
TRBJ2-5	TRBV4-1	CASSQGGLAGRETQYF
TRBJ1-2	TRBV19	CASSMGAGRTNYGYTF
TRBJ2-7	TRBV19	CASGQGQYDEQYF
TRBJ1-1	TRBV7-7	CASGKIIIRHFMNTEAFF
TRBJ1-4	TRBV30	CAGLRRGVEKLFF
TRBJ1-1	TRBV30	CAWSVHLNTEAFF
TRBJ1-5	TRBV10-3	CAISDPGQGAFQPQHF
TRBJ1-2	TRBV2	CASSVSEGRYGYTF
TRBJ1-3	TRBV2	CASSIGTSGNTIYF
TRBJ1-1	TRBV7-9	CASSLEGGEAFF
TRBJ1-4	TRBV7-8	CASSLNRGRSEKLFF
TRBJ2-3	TRBV5-1	CASSSGTITDTQYF
TRBJ1-6	TRBV6-6	CASSSRGGFYNSPLHF
TRBJ1-2	TRBV6-1	CASSADPVRALQGVDGYTF
TRBJ1-3	TRBV21-1	CASSKEGDRAGNTIYF
TRBJ2-1	TRBV4-2	CASSQDTSSYNEQFF
TRBJ2-7	TRBV7-3	CASSLDGGAPYEQYF
TRBJ1-1	TRBV5-1	CASSVDSGYTEAFF
TRBJ1-6	TRBV7-2	CASSTPGGNSPLHF
TRBJ1-1	TRBV29-1	CSQTRGLAEAFF
-	TRBV5-1	CASTFGGAAYEQYF
TRBJ1-2	TRBV5-6	CASSLDIGQALYGYTF
TRBJ2-1	TRBV5-4	CASSLSQAFYNEQFF
TRBJ2-5	TRBV2	CASRIGAAETQYF
TRBJ1-4	TRBV6-1	CASSELRGGATNEKLFF
TRBJ1-2	TRBV7-3	CASSLTGAAGYTF
TRBJ1-3	TRBV7-9	CASSSRTSSGNTIYF
TRBJ2-3	TRBV4-3	CASSQETGVNTDTQYF
TRBJ1-2	TRBV7-6	CASSLAPAGTGGSGYGYTF
TRBJ2-6	TRBV30	CAWSRDRTPSGGANVLTF
TRBJ2-3	TRBV6-1	CASSDSLAGADTQYF
TRBJ2-2	TRBV30	CAWSVGQGLSANTGELFF
TRBJ2-6	TRBV7-2	CASSPAGGAGANVLTF
TRBJ2-1	TRBV4-3	CASSQDSAGYNEQFF
TRBJ2-7	TRBV5-1	CASSLSWQPRGQRSYEQYF
TRBJ2-7	TRBV13	CASSSTGGFNEQYF
TRBJ2-1	TRBV7-6	CASSLTSRGVPYNEQFF
TRBJ1-2	TRBV2	CASSWGPNAGYTF
TRBJ1-2	TRBV6-5	CASSYSTNGGYGYTF
TRBJ2-7	TRBV11-3	CASSLGTGESYEQYF
TRBJ1-6	TRBV9	CASSVSYNSPLHF
TRBJ2-7	TRBV11-2	CASSSSFSGSREEQYF
TRBJ2-5	TRBV19	CASSMGDRGAETQYF
TRBJ2-2	TRBV15	CATRKTGSTGELFF
TRBJ2-3	TRBV7-2	CASSLEGGLASDTQYF
TRBJ2-1	TRBV10-3	CAISQREANEQFF
TRBJ1-5	TRBV6-6	CASTPSVAYSNQPQHF
TRBJ1-1	TRBV28	CASSWTGSMNTEAFF
TRBJ1-1	TRBV6-6	CASRTDWTGSNTEAFF
TRBJ2-7	TRBV5-5	CASSFSWDRGKNPYEQYF
TRBJ1-5	TRBV19	CASSKDRGSNQPQHF
TRBJ1-2	TRBV21-1	CASSNPKTDSIYGYTF
TRBJ2-5	TRBV7-9	CASSLGDRGPLETQYF
TRBJ2-1	TRBV5-1	CASSLDPRSGRNEQFF
TRBJ2-2	TRBV7-9	CASSPRGGGAGELFF
-	TRBV10-3	CAIRPGQVDEQYF
TRBJ2-3	TRBV28	CASSSLAGVTDTQYF